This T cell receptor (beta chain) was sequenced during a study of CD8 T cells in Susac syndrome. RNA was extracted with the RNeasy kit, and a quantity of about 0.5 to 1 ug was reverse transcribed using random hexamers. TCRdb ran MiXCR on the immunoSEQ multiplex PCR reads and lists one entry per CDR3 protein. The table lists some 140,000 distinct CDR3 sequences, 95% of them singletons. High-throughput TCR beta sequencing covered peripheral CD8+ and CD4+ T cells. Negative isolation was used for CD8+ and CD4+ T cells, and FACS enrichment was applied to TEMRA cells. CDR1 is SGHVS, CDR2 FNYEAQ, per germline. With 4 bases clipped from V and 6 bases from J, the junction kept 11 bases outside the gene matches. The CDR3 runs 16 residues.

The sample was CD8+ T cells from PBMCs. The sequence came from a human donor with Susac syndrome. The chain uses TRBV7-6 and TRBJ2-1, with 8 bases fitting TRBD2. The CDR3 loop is CASSSPWRLAGNEQFF. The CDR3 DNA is TGTGCCAGCAGCTCCCCATGGCGGCTAGCGGGCAATGAGCAGTTCTTC.